Reported below is one TCR beta chain. Its antigen is unknown. The protocol was immunoSEQ multiplex PCR, while the TCRdb copy is restricted to in-frame clones and leaves out a portion. This sample yields hundreds of thousands of clones, of which roughly 96% are seen a single time; roughly 0.1% belongs to the top ten. The naive CD8 fraction comprised CD45RO-negative cells positively selected for CCR7 and excluded terminally differentiated effector memory CD45RA+ cells. This sample is drawn from a study of shared clonotypes between healthy human individuals. General study findings and limits: The generation probabilities recorded for non-shared clonotypes fell below those of clonotypes shared by all four donors.

The receptor was isolated from a woman aged 25 to 39 in good health. Source material: naive CD8+ T cells sorted from blood.

The DNA of the CDR3 is TGTGCCAGCAGCCCCAGGTCGCGGGGCCCCGGGGAGCTGTTTTTT. It encodes CASSPRSRGPGELFF. V and J are TRBV11-3 and TRBJ2-2, with D perhaps TRBD2 (6 bases). Trimming shortened V by 5 bases and J by 6 bases, and 16 bases separated the two germline ends. The CDR3 spans 15 residues. The V gene's germline CDR1 is SGHNT and CDR2 YENEEA.